The rows below give T cell receptor beta chains drawn from one sample of a study of early T cells in non-severe SARS-CoV-2 infection. In TCRdb, the 5' RACE reads were re-called with MiXCR into one record per CDR3 protein. There are approximately 46,000 distinct CDR3 sequences in the sample; roughly 23% occur only once, and under 6% lies in the top ten. The sample consisted of whole blood, taken at baseline. These receptors came from an adult who was a healthcare worker with PCR-confirmed SARS-CoV-2 infection or an uninfected control (not recorded which). CDR3s include the opening cysteine and the closing phenylalanine or tryptophan. A D gene is named only where the DNA matches it firmly. Clone size is shown for a subset of rows, as once, few, many or a class of expanded clone.

TRBD1 | few | TRBJ1-6 | TRBV4-1 | TGCGCCAGCAGCCAAGGGTACCGGGACAGCACTGTATCACCCCTCCACTTT | CASSQGYRDSTVSPLHF
. | . | TRBJ2-7 | TRBV4-1 | TGCGCCAGCAGCCAAGAAGACAGGCGGACCTACGAGCAGTACTTC | CASSQEDRRTYEQYF
. | . | TRBJ2-1 | TRBV19 | TGTGCCAGTAGTATGCCGGGGGGCCCGATCTACAATGAGCAGTTCTTC | CASSMPGGPIYNEQFF
TRBD1 | . | TRBJ2-3 | TRBV20-1 | TGCAGTGCTCGGGACAGGGGGTCCACAGATACGCAGTATTTT | CSARDRGSTDTQYF
TRBD2 | . | TRBJ2-3 | TRBV3-1 | TGTGCCAGCAGCCAAGGACTAGCGGGAACAGATACGCAGTATTTT | CASSQGLAGTDTQYF
. | . | TRBJ1-4 | TRBV15 | TGTGCCACCAGAGCTGAGACAGCAACTAATGAAAAACTGTTTTTT | CATRAETATNEKLFF
. | . | TRBJ2-3 | TRBV20-1 | TGCAGTGCTAGAGAGCCTTCCACTAGCACAGATACGCAGTATTTT | CSAREPSTSTDTQYF
. | few | TRBJ2-1 | TRBV20-1 | TGCAGTGCTAGAGATTTTCGGGGGAGCTCCTACAATGAGCAGTTCTTC | CSARDFRGSSYNEQFF
. | . | TRBJ1-5 | TRBV6-1 | TGTGCCAGCACCCGGACAGTAGCAAGCAATCAGCCCCAGCATTTT | CASTRTVASNQPQHF
. | . | TRBJ1-4 | TRBV9 | TGTGCCAGCAGTGAAGGACGGGGTAATGAAAAACTGTTTTTT | CASSEGRGNEKLFF
TRBD1 | few | TRBJ2-3 | TRBV29-1 | TGCAGCGTTGAAGAGCCGGGACAGGGGTACACAGATACGCAGTATTTT | CSVEEPGQGYTDTQYF
. | few | TRBJ1-5 | TRBV25-1 | TGTGCCAGCGGGCAGGGTGGGAATCAGCCCCAGCATTTT | CASGQGGNQPQHF
. | . | TRBJ2-3 | TRBV12-3/TRBV12-4 | TGTGCCAGCACCGGGACTTACACAGATACGCAGTATTTT | CASTGTYTDTQYF
. | few | TRBJ2-1 | TRBV11-2 | TGTGCCAGCAGCCCCTCCGGGGGTTACAATGAGCAGTTCTTC | CASSPSGGYNEQFF
TRBD2 | . | TRBJ2-3 | TRBV12-3/TRBV12-4 | TGTGCCAGCAGCGCCAGGTTTCTAGCGGGGGGCCGTGATACGCAGTATTTT | CASSARFLAGGRDTQYF
TRBD1 | . | TRBJ1-1 | TRBV6-4 | TGTGCCAGCAGCGCAACAGGGGAAGGCACTGAAGCTTTCTTT | CASSATGEGTEAFF
. | few | TRBJ2-5 | TRBV11-2 | TGTGCCAGCAGCTTAGCCGCGACCGGGGAGACCCAGTACTTC | CASSLAATGETQYF
. | few | TRBJ1-1 | TRBV7-9 | TGTGCCAGCAGCTTAGACAATACTGAAGCTTTCTTT | CASSLDNTEAFF
. | few | TRBJ2-3 | TRBV18 | TGTGCCAGCTCACAGCAGAGCCACCTTAGCACAGATACGCAGTATTTT | CASSQQSHLSTDTQYF
. | few | TRBJ2-6 | TRBV29-1 | TGCAGCGTCAGGACATACCTGTCTGGGGCCAACGTCCTGACTTTC | CSVRTYLSGANVLTF
. | few | TRBJ1-3 | TRBV10-1 | TGCGCCAGCAGTGTCGGCAGGGAAAACACCATATATTTT | CASSVGRENTIYF
. | few | TRBJ2-5 | TRBV12-3/TRBV12-4 | TGTGCCAGCAGTTTCCGGACGCCCCAAGAGACCCAGTACTTC | CASSFRTPQETQYF
TRBD2 | few | TRBJ2-3 | TRBV6-2/TRBV6-3 | TGTGCCAGCAGTTACCGGCTAGCGGGGGCGGATACGCAGTATTTT | CASSYRLAGADTQYF
TRBD1 | few | TRBJ1-1 | TRBV5-1 | TGCGCCAGCAGCTTCTCTTACCACGGACAGGGGCCTACCCTGAACACTGAAGCTTTCTTT | CASSFSYHGQGPTLNTEAFF
TRBD1 | few | TRBJ1-2 | TRBV7-2 | TGTGCCAGCAGCCCTGGGACAGGCCCATATGGCTACACCTTC | CASSPGTGPYGYTF
. | . | TRBJ2-5 | TRBV5-1 | TGCGCCAGCAGCCCTGGACCGACAGAGACCCAGTACTTC | CASSPGPTETQYF
. | few | TRBJ2-1 | TRBV4-3 | TGCGCCAGCAGCAGGGGGTACGATGAGCAGTTCTTC | CASSRGYDEQFF
TRBD1 | . | TRBJ1-5 | TRBV6-6 | TGTGCCAGCAGTTACGGCAGGGGGACGGCTCAGCCCCAGCATTTT | CASSYGRGTAQPQHF
. | few | TRBJ2-1 | TRBV12-3/TRBV12-4 | TGTGCCACCCTCTGGGGCTCCTACAATGAGCAGTTCTTC | CATLWGSYNEQFF
. | . | TRBJ1-2 | TRBV9 | TGTGCCAGCAGCGGGGACGGCCTCCCCTACACCTTC | CASSGDGLPYTF
. | few | TRBJ2-3 | TRBV5-6 | TGTGCCAGCAGCTTTGGGGGGACCTCTAGCACAGATACGCAGTATTTT | CASSFGGTSSTDTQYF
TRBD2 | many | TRBJ2-1 | TRBV20-1 | TGCAGTGCTAGAGGGACTAGCGACAATGAGCAGTTCTTC | CSARGTSDNEQFF
. | few | TRBJ2-7 | TRBV4-3 | TGCGCCAGCAGCCAACAGCCGGGACGGACCTACGAGCAGTACTTC | CASSQQPGRTYEQYF
. | . | TRBJ1-1 | TRBV20-1 | TGCAGTGCTAGCCAGGGACAGAACACTGAAGCTTTCTTT | CSASQGQNTEAFF
. | few | TRBJ1-2 | TRBV7-9 | TGTGCCAGCAGCTTAGTGGGGTCCTACACCTTC | CASSLVGSYTF
. | few | TRBJ1-4 | TRBV19 | TGTGCCAGTAGTATCGCGACCGCGCGGGGAAAACTGTTTTTT | CASSIATARGKLFF
. | . | TRBJ2-5 | TRBV27 | TGTGCCAGCAGTTTATCGGGACCCCGGGGAGAGACCCAGTACTTC | CASSLSGPRGETQYF
. | . | TRBJ2-5 | TRBV20-1 | TGCAGTGCTCCTGACTCGAGGACCCAAGAGACCCAGTACTTC | CSAPDSRTQETQYF
TRBD1 | few | TRBJ2-5 | TRBV6-6 | TGTGCCAGCAGTAAACGACAGGGGGCGGAGACCCAGTACTTC | CASSKRQGAETQYF
TRBD1 | many | TRBJ2-7 | TRBV27 | TGTGCCAGCAGCCCCTCCGGGACAGCAGCCCACGAGCAGTACTTC | CASSPSGTAAHEQYF
TRBD2 | few | TRBJ2-3 | TRBV12-3/TRBV12-4 | TGTGCCAGCAGACTAGCGGGTACCACAGATACGCAGTATTTT | CASRLAGTTDTQYF
TRBD2 | . | TRBJ2-5 | TRBV3-1 | TGTGCCAGCAGCCAAAACCTCCCGGGACTAGCGGGGGGGCAAGAGACCCAGTACTTC | CASSQNLPGLAGGQETQYF
. | few | TRBJ2-7 | TRBV6-5 | TGTGCCAGCAGTACGGACGCGACAAGGGAGTACTTC | CASSTDATREYF
TRBD1 | few | TRBJ2-7 | TRBV7-2 | TGTGCCAGCAGCTTATCCGGGACAGAGCCCTACGAGCAGTACTTC | CASSLSGTEPYEQYF
. | few | TRBJ1-5 | TRBV7-8 | TGTGCCAGCAGTTCTACGTCGGGGGGCGGTCAGCCCCAGCATTTT | CASSSTSGGGQPQHF
. | . | TRBJ2-6 | TRBV29-1 | TGCAGCGTTCTCAGGGGGGCCGGGGCCAACGTCCTGACTTTC | CSVLRGAGANVLTF
. | . | TRBJ2-7 | TRBV11-2 | TGTGCCAGCACCTCGTTATCCCAGGGAGAGCAGTACTTC | CASTSLSQGEQYF
. | few | TRBJ2-3 | TRBV2 | TGTGCCAGCAGTGACAACGACGTCACAGATACGCAGTATTTT | CASSDNDVTDTQYF